This T cell receptor beta chain was identified in a study of blood T cell repertoires in COVID-19. Study information: The analysed material was cDNA or gDNA that came from T cells, B-cell-depleted T cells, or PBMCs.

Enrolled through a virtual design, the participants were between roughly 18 and 100 years of age and came from about two dozen US areas. Participants reported their clinical history, and cohort assignment relied on those reports. The authors' processing: Quantification of nucleated cells was approximated via reference gene primer amplification. The assay was immunoSEQ multiplex PCR, and TCRdb's table has in-frame clones only and misses some. That table furnishes V, J and clone size, whereas the DNA furnished D and trimming. The top ten clones hold around 1.9% of a sample with 300,000 to 500,000 clones, approximately 85% of them seen once. The sequencing sample was made of PBMCs or T cells enriched from blood (not recorded which). This TCR was recovered from a woman between 35 and 50 years old with acute COVID-19.

CDR3 nucleotides: TGCGCCAGCAGAGGTACGGTTGGTGATTTAGCGGACACTGAAGCTTTCTTT. Protein sequence: CASRGTVGDLADTEAFF. The genes are TRBV23-1 and TRBJ1-1; D gene unclear. TRBV23-1 is given ORF status, its function remaining uncertain. Trimming cost V 6 bases and J 3 bases, with 23 bases left between them. The CDR3 runs to 17 residues.